This T cell receptor (beta chain) was documented in a study of cytomegalovirus exposure and HLA in healthy donors. PCR involved 60 Vbeta and 13 Jbeta primers. This table comes from immunoSEQ multiplex PCR, and its TCRdb copy is limited to in-frame clones, with some not included. Seen here are about 160,000 clones, about four fifths observed once, and the top ten hold roughly 13%. This clonotype was sampled from a woman aged 45-59 years in good health and CMV-seronegative. The sample consisted of PBMCs.

The CDR3 nucleotides are TGTGCCAGCAGCTTGGGCGGACTAGCGGGAAACACCGGGGAGCTGTTTTTT. Translated: CASSLGGLAGNTGELFF. V is TRBV5-4 and J is TRBJ2-2; 12 nucleotides match TRBD2. Germline V gene lookup returns CDR1 SGHNT and CDR2 YYREEE (reference sequence). With V trimmed by 0 bases and J by 2 bases, 2 bases remained unmatched. The CDR3 has 17 amino acids.